Below are 11 T cell receptor beta chains sequenced from a single sample in a study of OX40 agonist ivuxolimab in advanced cancers. TCRdb's table, derived via immunoSEQ multiplex PCR, lists solely in-frame clones and lacks some. The sample includes 130,000 or so clones, less than 95% of them seen just once. Specimen: CD4+ or CD8+ T cells sorted from blood, collected in a trial of the OX40 agonist ivuxolimab. All receptors come from an adult with an advanced solid tumor such as melanoma, head and neck, liver or kidney cancer.

The chain employs TRBV28 and TRBJ1-4; weak D call: TRBD1 (6 bases). This CDR3 contains 14 residues. Germline loops: CDR1 MDHEN, CDR2 SYDVKM. V was cut by 5 bases and J by 17 bases, with 24 bases left in between. The CDR3 DNA sequence: TGTGCCAGCAGTCCTACGGGCGGGGGGCGTCGTTCCTTTTTT. Translated: CASSPTGGGRRSFF.

The gene calls are TRBV6-5 and TRBJ2-7; perhaps TRBD2 as D (6 bases). CDR3 length: 13 amino acids. CDR1 is MNHEY and CDR2 is SVGAGI in the germline V gene. With 7 bases removed from V and 3 bases from J, the gap between germline ends came to 13 bases. CDR3 nucleotide sequence: TGTGCCAGCACCAAGGACGGGGGCTACGAGCAGTACTTC. Protein product: CASTKDGGYEQYF.

The genes are TRBV5-5 and TRBJ2-3; TRBD2 might be the D (6 bases). V was shortened by 2 bases and J by 1 base, with 11 bases between the two germline ends. Germline CDR1 SGHKS, CDR2 YYEKEE (reference sequence). The CDR3 extends over 15 amino acids. CDR3 sequence reads: CASSFNGGRTDTQYF. CDR3 DNA: TGTGCCAGCAGCTTCAACGGAGGGCGCACAGATACGCAGTATTTT.

The chain is built from TRBV2 and TRBJ2-3; the D gene is possibly TRBD2 (6 bases). Per the germline V gene, CDR1 is SNHLY and CDR2 is FYNNEI. Trimming shortened V by 6 bases and J by 0 bases, and 16 bases separated the two germline ends. This CDR3 spans 16 amino acids. The CDR3 DNA reads TGTGCCAGCAGGGTTCGGGGAGCGGGCAGCACAGATACGCAGTATTTT. Amino acid sequence: CASRVRGAGSTDTQYF.

The rearrangement uses TRBV18 and TRBJ2-5; weak D call: TRBD1 (6 bases). Trimming removed 4 bases from V and 3 bases from J, with 9 bases in between. CDR1 is KGHSH and CDR2 is LQKENI in the germline V gene. This CDR3 has 13 residues. In DNA, the CDR3 is TGTGCCAGCTCACGGGACAAGGAAGAGACCCAGTACTTC. Translating it yields CASSRDKEETQYF.

The chain couples TRBV7-2 to TRBJ1-5; D remains ambiguous. Per the germline V gene, CDR1 is SGHTA and CDR2 is FQGNSA. The CDR3 is made up of 14 amino acids. Trimming removed 3 bases from V and 2 bases from J, with 8 bases in between. CDR3 coding DNA: TGTGCCAGCAGCTTTGGGTACGGCAATCAGCCCCAGCATTTT. It is translated as CASSFGYGNQPQHF.

V is TRBV6-4 and J is TRBJ2-3; D unresolved. The germline gives CDR1 MRHNA, CDR2 SNTAGT. The CDR3 runs 14 residues. The V and J ends lost 2 bases and 2 bases respectively, with 8 bases between them. The CDR3 spells CASSDPFLTDTQYF. The CDR3 region has the DNA TGTGCCAGCAGTGACCCTTTTCTCACAGATACGCAGTATTTT.

The chain joins TRBV7-3 to TRBJ1-1; a possible D gene is TRBD1 (6 bases). V lost 1 base, J lost 4 bases, and 13 bases lay in between. Germline V gene data show CDR1 as SGHTA and CDR2 as FQGTGA. The CDR3 covers 15 residues. The CDR3 DNA reads as TGTGCCAGCAGCTTAATGGGGCAGGGGAGCACTGAAGCTTTCTTT. Amino acid sequence: CASSLMGQGSTEAFF.

V usage is TRBV5-8 and J usage is TRBJ1-5; TRBD1 aligns across 10 bases. Germline-derived CDR1 and CDR2 are SGHTS and YDEGEE. There are 16 residues in the CDR3. V lost 2 bases, J lost 5 bases, and 7 bases stayed unmatched. The CDR3 DNA is TGTGCCAGCAGCTTATCTACCGGGACAGGGGATCAGCCCCAGCATTTT. Translated, it gives CASSLSTGTGDQPQHF.

The J gene is TRBJ1-5, the V gene TRBV4-2; D gene ambiguous. The CDR3 loop spans 13 amino acids. Trimming shortened V by 8 bases and J by 9 bases, and 17 bases separated the two germline ends. Germline V gene data show CDR1 as LGHNA and CDR2 as YNFKEQ. CDR3 nucleotide sequence: TGTGCCAGCTCGGACCAACTCTTTAGGCCCCAGCATTTT. Translation: CASSDQLFRPQHF.

This chain uses TRBV5-6 with TRBJ2-3; 9 nucleotides agree with TRBD2. Looked up from germline, CDR1 is SGHDT and CDR2 is YYEEEE. There are 16 residues in the CDR3. J was trimmed by 2 bases and V by 3 bases; bases with no gene match: 7. CDR3 bases: TGTGCCAGCAGCTCGGGGACTAGCCATAACACAGATACGCAGTATTTT. Its protein product is CASSSGTSHNTDTQYF.